The 23 T cell receptor beta chains presented below share a single source sample, sequenced in a study of cytomegalovirus exposure and HLA in healthy donors. The PCR contained 60 Vbeta and 13 Jbeta primers. Using immunoSEQ multiplex PCR, the repertoire was profiled, and TCRdb retains in-frame clones only, with some absent. The sample lists over 60,000 clones; about four fifths were seen once. Sequenced: PBMCs. The receptors derive from a woman in her 30s in good health and CMV-seronegative.

The sample holds one count of this clone. The V gene is TRBV28, the J gene TRBJ2-7, with 7 bases identical to TRBD2. CDR3 length: 15 amino acids. Germline V CDR1 and CDR2: MDHEN, SYDVKM. J gave up 2 bases and V 6 bases, and 10 bases lay outside the gene matches. The CDR3 reads CASSPPAAGAYEQYF. The CDR3 nucleotides read TGTGCCAGCAGCCCCCCTGCCGCGGGGGCCTACGAGCAGTACTTC.

The rearrangement uses TRBV2 and TRBJ2-3; 7 bases fit TRBD1. Unmatched junction bases numbered 8, after V lost 9 bases and J lost 2 bases. The length of the CDR3 is 14 residues. Germline V gene lookup returns CDR1 SNHLY and CDR2 FYNNEI. CDR3 sequence: CASTRDRTTDTQYF. Written as DNA, the CDR3 is TGTGCCAGTACTCGGGACAGAACCACAGATACGCAGTATTTT.

This clone was seen a handful of times. CDR3: CASSMSGTGAKANEKLFF. DNA for the CDR3: TGTGCCAGTAGTATGTCGGGGACAGGGGCAAAAGCTAATGAAAAACTGTTTTTT. The chain is built from TRBV19 and TRBJ1-4; TRBD1 aligns across 10 bases. Trimming cost V 3 bases and J 3 bases; bases outside gene matches: 10. The CDR3 is 18 amino acids. Germline CDR1 is LNHDA and CDR2 is SQIVND (reference sequence).

The rearrangement links TRBV12-1 to TRBJ2-3; TRBD1 was called by the table and not checked on the DNA. TRBV12-1 is designated a pseudogene. This CDR3 is built from 16 residues. CDR3 region: CASSIWGQRSTDTQYF. The CDR3 DNA sequence: TGTGCCAGCAGCATTTGGGGGCAGAGAAGCACAGATACGCAGTATTTT.

V gene TRBV11-2 combines with J gene TRBJ2-1, with a possible D match to TRBD2 (5 bases). V lost 5 bases to trimming and J lost 3 bases, with 8 bases between them. CDR1 is SGHAT, CDR2 FQNNGV, per germline. CDR3 length: 13 residues. CDR3 sequence: CASSPEGYNEQFF. CDR3 in DNA: TGTGCCAGCAGCCCCGAGGGCTACAATGAGCAGTTCTTC.

This clone was counted only a few times. This chain links TRBV27 with TRBJ2-1; TRBD2 matches at 7 bases. Germline V CDR1 and CDR2: MNHEY, SMNVEV (reference sequence). V was clipped by 2 bases and J by 10 bases; unmatched bases: 11. The CDR3 is 15 amino acids. CDR3 DNA sequence: TGTGCCAGCAGTTTAGGGACTAATGGAGGACGCGAGCAGTTCTTC. Translated: CASSLGTNGGREQFF.

V is TRBV6-1 and J is TRBJ2-3, with 8 bases aligning to TRBD2. With 2 bases clipped from V and 4 bases from J, the junction kept 2 bases outside the gene matches. The germline CDR1 and CDR2 sequences are MNHNS and SASEGT. The CDR3 is made up of 14 amino acids. CDR3 sequence (DNA): TGTGCCAGCAGTGAACCGGGGGGGGCAGATACGCAGTATTTT. It encodes CASSEPGGADTQYF.

The V gene is TRBV7-8, the J gene TRBJ1-4; 9 nucleotides match TRBD1. V trimming: 3 bases; J trimming: 8 bases; junction bases outside the gene matches: 4. Germline values: CDR1 SGHVS, CDR2 FQNEAQ. This CDR3 is built from 14 residues. The CDR3: CASSLGGTGEKLFF. The CDR3 DNA follows: TGTGCCAGCAGCTTGGGCGGGACAGGGGAAAAACTGTTTTTT.

V and J are TRBV5-6 and TRBJ2-7, with 9 positions matching TRBD2. Germline CDR1 and CDR2: SGHDT and YYEEEE. The J segment lost 7 bases and the V segment lost 1 base, leaving 12 bases of the junction unmatched. CDR3 size: 16 residues. The CDR3 sequence: CASSLSTSGANWEQYF. DNA of the CDR3: TGTGCCAGCAGCTTGTCGACTAGCGGAGCCAACTGGGAGCAGTACTTC.

V usage is TRBV4-1 and J usage is TRBJ2-3; the match to TRBD2 covers 14 bases. The CDR3 sequence is 19 residues long. With V trimmed by 4 bases and J by 2 bases, 11 bases remained unmatched. Per germline, CDR1 MGHRA and CDR2 YSYEKL. CDR3 in amino acids: CASSPGRLAGGSLTDTQYF. In DNA form, the CDR3 reads TGCGCCAGCAGCCCAGGTCGACTAGCGGGAGGGAGCCTCACAGATACGCAGTATTTT.

The CDR3 loop is CASSRGLADYNEQFF. The CDR3 coding sequence is TGTGCCAGCAGCCGGGGACTAGCGGACTACAATGAGCAGTTCTTC. The chain links TRBV5-8 to TRBJ2-1, with TRBD2 matching 11 bases. This CDR3 region has 15 residues. The V gene end was trimmed by 4 bases and the J gene end by 3 bases; junction bases not matched to a gene: 3. The germline V gene has CDR1 SGHTS and CDR2 YDEGEE.

This clone was seen a few times. The genes are TRBV25-1 and TRBJ2-3; 7 positions agree with TRBD2. This CDR3 is built from 14 residues. Germline V gene lookup returns CDR1 MGHDK and CDR2 SYGVNS. V shed 6 bases, J shed 6 bases, and the junction held 9 bases outside the gene matches. The CDR3 DNA follows: TGTGCCAGCAGAGCAGCGGGACCGGGGGATACGCAGTATTTT. This codes for CASRAAGPGDTQYF.

This clone was detected only a few times. This chain joins TRBV6-1 and TRBJ1-1; D is undetermined. The germline gives CDR1 MNHNS, CDR2 SASEGT. V was trimmed by 7 bases and J by 1 base, leaving 13 bases between them. This CDR3 spans 14 amino acids. The CDR3 loop reads CASMLVTSNTEAFF. The CDR3 nucleotides are TGTGCCAGCATGCTTGTGACTTCGAACACTGAAGCTTTCTTT.

The gene calls are TRBV6-5 and TRBJ2-7, with TRBD2 matching over 7 bases. This CDR3 is 14 amino acids long. V shed 2 bases and J 3 bases; nucleotides not matched to a gene: 4. Germline CDR1 and CDR2: MNHEY and SVGAGI. This CDR3 is CASSYEERGYEQYF. The CDR3 DNA reads TGTGCCAGCAGTTACGAGGAGCGGGGCTACGAGCAGTACTTC.

J is TRBJ2-5 and V is TRBV6-5; D is perhaps TRBD2 (5 bases). The end of the DNA aligns better with TRBJ2-7, so the J call may be wrong. The CDR3 totals 15 residues. Per the germline V gene, CDR1 is MNHEY and CDR2 is SVGAGI. The CDR3 is CASSYSAGFNYEQYF. The CDR3, as DNA: TGTGCCAGCAGTTACTCCGCGGGTTTCAACTACGAGCAGTACTTC.

This chain uses TRBV28 with TRBJ2-7; D is possibly TRBD2 (7 bases). Trimming removed 2 bases from V and 6 bases from J, with 17 bases in between. CDR3 length: 15 amino acids. Germline-derived CDR1 and CDR2 are MDHEN and SYDVKM. CDR3 region: CASSLPGGGGAEQYF. The CDR3 DNA reads TGTGCCAGCAGTTTACCCGGCGGAGGGGGGGCCGAGCAGTACTTC.

This chain connects TRBV11-1 to TRBJ2-5; D is perhaps TRBD2 (5 bases). V lost 6 bases and J 2 bases, leaving 13 bases between the germline ends. The CDR3 spans 14 residues. CDR1 and CDR2 (germline): SGHAT, FQDESV (reference sequence). The CDR3 sequence: CASSMNGDQETQYF. Written as DNA, the CDR3 is TGTGCCAGCAGTATGAACGGGGATCAAGAGACCCAGTACTTC.

The J gene is TRBJ1-2, the V gene TRBV10-3; 7 bases match TRBD1. The CDR3 extends over 17 amino acids. V was pared by 0 bases and J by 6 bases, with 13 bases of the junction left unmatched. The germline V gene encodes CDR1 ENHRY and CDR2 SYGVKD. CDR3: CAISESMGRGRTDGYTF. The CDR3 region has the DNA TGTGCCATCAGTGAGTCGATGGGCAGGGGGAGGACGGATGGCTACACCTTC.

The chain employs TRBV29-1 and TRBJ2-2, with D possibly matching TRBD2 (5 bases). Between the trimmed V and J ends, which lost 4 bases and 6 bases, there was a span of 15 bases. CDR3 size: 14 residues. CDR1 is SQVTM, CDR2 ANQGSEA, per germline. CDR3 sequence: CSVAGRGNSGELFF. Here the CDR3 DNA reads TGCAGCGTTGCTGGACGGGGAAATTCCGGGGAGCTGTTTTTT.

In this sample, this clone turned up a few times. The V and J genes are TRBV6-1 and TRBJ1-3; TRBD1 agrees at 7 bases. The CDR3 is 16 amino acids. The germline V gene has CDR1 MNHNS and CDR2 SASEGT. The V segment lost 2 bases and the J segment 3 bases; nucleotides outside the gene matches: 7. The CDR3 is CASSEFTGAYGNTIYF. The CDR3 nucleotides are TGTGCCAGCAGTGAATTTACAGGGGCCTATGGAAACACCATATATTTT.

CDR3 in DNA: TGTGCCAGTATGCAGGGCTCCTACAATGAGCAGTTCTTC. Its translation is CASMQGSYNEQFF. The chain links TRBV19 to TRBJ2-1; possible D gene TRBD1, 5 bases. The CDR3 has 13 residues. Trimming removed 7 bases at V and 0 bases at J, with 7 bases between. The germline V gene encodes CDR1 LNHDA and CDR2 SQIVND (reference sequence).

This clone was observed a handful of times. The sample carries other DNA sequences with the same CDR3. The V and J genes are TRBV9 and TRBJ2-5; a weak D match, TRBD2 (5 bases). This CDR3 region has 11 residues. Germline assignment: CDR1 SGDLS and CDR2 YYNGEE. V lost 4 bases, J lost 4 bases, and 5 bases lay in between. The CDR3, as DNA: TGTGCCAGCAGCCGGGGAGAGACCCAGTACTTC. Protein product: CASSRGETQYF.

This clone was detected a few times. The chain combines TRBV28 with TRBJ2-1; TRBD2 might be the D (5 bases). V was clipped by 10 bases and J by 3 bases, with 7 bases between them. From germline, CDR1 is MDHEN and CDR2 SYDVKM. The CDR3 runs 11 residues. The CDR3 sequence: CATRDYNEQFF. The CDR3 bases are TGTGCCACCCGGGACTACAATGAGCAGTTCTTC. Complete variable domain (other parts from reference TRBV28 and TRBJ2-1): DVKVTQSSRYLVKRTGEKVFLECVQDMDHENMFWYRQDPGLGLRLIYFSYDVKMKEKGDIPEGYSVSREKKERFSLILESASTNQTSMYLCATRDYNEQFFGPGTRLTVL.